Sequencing of this T cell receptor (beta chain) was carried out in a study of blood T cell repertoires in COVID-19. Study-wide context: Sources were T cells, B-cell-depleted T cells, or PBMCs; the material itself was cDNA or gDNA.

CDR3 length: 15 residues. Germline V gene sequence: CDR1 LNHDA, CDR2 SQIVND (reference sequence). Losses at the gene ends were 7 bases for V and 7 bases for J; bases not matched to a gene: 11. Clones were read by immunoSEQ multiplex PCR, and TCRdb kept only the in-frame ones, dropping some. The sample has around 270,000 clones, approximately 86% seen once. The TCR was taken from a man aged 30 to 39 with active or convalescent COVID-19. Sample: peripheral blood. The chain joins TRBV19 to TRBJ1-4, with 8 bases that match TRBD1. The CDR3 DNA sequence: TGTGCCAGTACCAGGACAGGGAGGGAGCGTGAAAAACTGTTTTTT. Amino acids: CASTRTGREREKLFF.